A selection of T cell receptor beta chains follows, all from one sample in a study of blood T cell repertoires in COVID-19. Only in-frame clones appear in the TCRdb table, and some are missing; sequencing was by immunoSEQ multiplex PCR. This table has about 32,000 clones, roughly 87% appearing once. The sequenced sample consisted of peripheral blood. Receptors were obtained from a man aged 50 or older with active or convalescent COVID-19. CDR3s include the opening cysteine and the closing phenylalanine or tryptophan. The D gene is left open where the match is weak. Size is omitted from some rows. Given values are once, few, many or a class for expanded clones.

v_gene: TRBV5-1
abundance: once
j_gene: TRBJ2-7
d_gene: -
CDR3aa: CASSTGFVNREQYF
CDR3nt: TGCGCCAGCAGTACCGGGTTCGTCAATCGCGAGCAGTACTTC

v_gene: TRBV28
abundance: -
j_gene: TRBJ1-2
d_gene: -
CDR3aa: CASGRIDGDYTF
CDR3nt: TGTGCCAGCGGGCGAATAGATGGCGACTACACCTTC

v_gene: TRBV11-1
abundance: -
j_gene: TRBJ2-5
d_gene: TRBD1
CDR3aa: CASSFGTENNQETQYF
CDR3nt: TGTGCCAGCAGCTTCGGGACAGAGAATAACCAAGAGACCCAGTACTTC

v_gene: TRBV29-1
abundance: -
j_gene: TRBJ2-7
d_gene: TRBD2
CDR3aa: CSVAGGNSGRRYYEQYF
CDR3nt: TGCAGCGTTGCGGGGGGCAATAGCGGGAGGAGATACTACGAGCAGTACTTC

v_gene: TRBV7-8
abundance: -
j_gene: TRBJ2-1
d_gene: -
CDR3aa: CASSRGQYNEQFF
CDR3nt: TGTGCCAGCAGCCGTGGACAGTACAATGAGCAGTTCTTC

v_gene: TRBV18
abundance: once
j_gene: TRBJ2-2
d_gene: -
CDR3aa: CASSRLSEGPGELFF
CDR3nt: TGTGCCAGCTCACGGTTGAGCGAGGGTCCCGGGGAGCTGTTTTTT

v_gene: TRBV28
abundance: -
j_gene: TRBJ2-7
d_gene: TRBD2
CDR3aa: CASSPLLAAGDYEQYF
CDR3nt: TGTGCCAGCAGTCCCCTATTAGCAGCGGGAGACTACGAGCAGTACTTC

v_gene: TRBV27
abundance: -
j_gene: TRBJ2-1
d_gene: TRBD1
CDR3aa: CASRHRGNEQFF
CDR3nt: TGTGCCAGCCGACACAGGGGGAATGAGCAGTTCTTC

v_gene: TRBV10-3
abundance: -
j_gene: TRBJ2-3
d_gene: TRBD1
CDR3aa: CAIAPGQGSDTQYF
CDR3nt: TGTGCCATCGCGCCGGGACAGGGGTCAGATACGCAGTATTTT

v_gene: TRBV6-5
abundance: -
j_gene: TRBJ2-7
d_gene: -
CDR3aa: CASSAGWQSSYEQYF
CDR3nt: TGTGCCAGCAGCGCGGGTTGGCAGAGCTCCTACGAGCAGTACTTC

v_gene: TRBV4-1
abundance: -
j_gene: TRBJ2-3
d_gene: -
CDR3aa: CASSQVPRWSTDTQYF
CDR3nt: TGCGCCAGCAGCCAAGTTCCTAGGTGGAGTACAGATACGCAGTATTTT

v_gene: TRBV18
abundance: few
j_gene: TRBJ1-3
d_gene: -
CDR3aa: CASSPRSGASPGNTIYF
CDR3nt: TGTGCCAGCTCACCCCGTTCAGGGGCCTCGCCAGGAAACACCATATATTTT

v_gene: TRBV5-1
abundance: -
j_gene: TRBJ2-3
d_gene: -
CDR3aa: CASSLTGPLDTQYF
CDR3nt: TGCGCCAGCAGCTTGACAGGGCCGTTGGATACGCAGTATTTT

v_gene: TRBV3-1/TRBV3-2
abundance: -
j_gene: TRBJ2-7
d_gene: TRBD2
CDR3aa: CASRGGGYEQYF
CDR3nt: TGTGCCAGCAGAGGCGGGGGTTACGAGCAGTACTTC

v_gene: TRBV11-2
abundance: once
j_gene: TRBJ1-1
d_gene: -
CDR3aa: CASSTDRNTEAFF
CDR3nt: TGTGCCAGCAGCACAGACAGGAACACTGAAGCTTTCTTT

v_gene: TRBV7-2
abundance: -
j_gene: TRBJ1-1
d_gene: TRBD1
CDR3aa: CASSSYRGGNTEAFF
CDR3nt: TGTGCCAGCAGCTCATACAGGGGGGGGAACACTGAAGCTTTCTTT

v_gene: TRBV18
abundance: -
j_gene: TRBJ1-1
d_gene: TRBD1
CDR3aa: CASSPRGTGRNTEAFF
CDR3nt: TGTGCCAGCTCACCAAGGGGGACAGGGAGGAACACTGAAGCTTTCTTT

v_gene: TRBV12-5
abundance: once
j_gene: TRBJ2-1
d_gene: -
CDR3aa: CASGSYNEQFF
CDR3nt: TGTGCTAGTGGGAGCTACAATGAGCAGTTCTTC

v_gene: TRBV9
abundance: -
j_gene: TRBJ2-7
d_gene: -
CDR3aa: CASSVAGHQGEQYF
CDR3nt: TGTGCCAGCAGCGTAGCGGGCCACCAGGGCGAGCAGTACTTC

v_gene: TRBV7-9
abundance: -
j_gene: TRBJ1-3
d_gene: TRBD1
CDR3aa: CASSPTGAGNTIYF
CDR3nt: TGTGCCAGCAGCCCGACAGGGGCTGGAAACACCATATATTTT

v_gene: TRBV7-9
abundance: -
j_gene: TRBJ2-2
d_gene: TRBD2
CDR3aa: CASRSTVAGGQGTGELFF
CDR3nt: TGTGCCAGCAGGTCAACGGTAGCGGGAGGGCAGGGCACCGGGGAGCTGTTTTTT

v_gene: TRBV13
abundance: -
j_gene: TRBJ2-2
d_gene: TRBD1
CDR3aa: CASSSTGGGGTGELFF
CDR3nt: TGTGCCAGCAGCTCGACAGGGGGTGGTGGCACCGGGGAGCTGTTTTTT